What follows describes a single T cell receptor beta chain. Its matching antigen is unknown. These data are taken from a study of CD8 T cells in ankylosing spondylitis. Overall study findings and caveats: Researchers reportedly found disease-linked clones significantly enriched in matched ankylosing spondylitis synovial fluid.

CDR1 is DFQATT and CDR2 is SNEGSKA in the germline V gene (reference sequence). The CDR3 totals 16 residues. V gave up 5 bases and J gave up 4 bases, with 23 bases separating them. Scientists made TCR beta libraries using quantitative 5'-RACE with molecular barcodes. Via MiXCR, TCRdb re-called the 5' RACE reads, giving one row per CDR3 protein. Of about 310,000 distinct CDR3 sequences detected, around 20% appear once; the ten largest clones hold 3.5% to 4.5%. The sequence came from a female donor with ankylosing spondylitis or in good health (not recorded which). This chain links TRBV20-1 with TRBJ1-2, with no clear D. Sequences were obtained from blood, either unsorted or a sorted T cell fraction (not recorded which). CDR3 loop: CSASLATSPASYGYTF. The CDR3 region has the DNA TGCAGTGCTTCACTGGCGACATCGCCGGCCTCCTATGGCTACACCTTC.